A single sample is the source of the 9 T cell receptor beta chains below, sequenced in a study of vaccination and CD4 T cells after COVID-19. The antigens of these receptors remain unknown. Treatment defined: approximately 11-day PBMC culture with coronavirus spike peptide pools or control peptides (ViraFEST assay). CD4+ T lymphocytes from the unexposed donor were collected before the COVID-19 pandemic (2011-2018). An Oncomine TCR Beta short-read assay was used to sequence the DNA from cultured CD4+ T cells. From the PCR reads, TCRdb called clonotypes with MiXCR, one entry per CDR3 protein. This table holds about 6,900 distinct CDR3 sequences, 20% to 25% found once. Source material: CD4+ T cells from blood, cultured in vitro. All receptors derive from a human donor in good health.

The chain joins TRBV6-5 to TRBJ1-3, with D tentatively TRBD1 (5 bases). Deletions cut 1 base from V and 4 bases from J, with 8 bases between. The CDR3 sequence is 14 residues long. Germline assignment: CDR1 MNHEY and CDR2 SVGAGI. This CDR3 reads CASSYWGKGNTIYF. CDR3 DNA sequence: TGTGCCAGCAGTTACTGGGGGAAAGGAAACACCATATATTTT.

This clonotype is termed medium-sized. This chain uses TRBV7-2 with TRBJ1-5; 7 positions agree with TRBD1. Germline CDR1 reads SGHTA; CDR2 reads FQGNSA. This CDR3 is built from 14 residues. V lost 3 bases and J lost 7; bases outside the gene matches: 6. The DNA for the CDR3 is TGTGCCAGCAGCTTCACAGGGGTTGTACAGCCCCAGCATTTT. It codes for CASSFTGVVQPQHF.

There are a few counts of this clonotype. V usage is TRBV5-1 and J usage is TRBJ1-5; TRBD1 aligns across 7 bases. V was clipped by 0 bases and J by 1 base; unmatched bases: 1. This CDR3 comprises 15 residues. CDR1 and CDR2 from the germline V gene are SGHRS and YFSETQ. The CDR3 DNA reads TGCGCCAGCAGCTTGGGGGACAGCAGCAATCAGCCCCAGCATTTT. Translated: CASSLGDSSNQPQHF.

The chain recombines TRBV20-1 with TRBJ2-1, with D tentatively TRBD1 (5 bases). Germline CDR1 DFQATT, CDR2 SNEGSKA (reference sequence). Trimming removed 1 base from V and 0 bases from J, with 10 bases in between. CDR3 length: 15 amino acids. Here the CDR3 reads CSARGLDSSYNEQFF. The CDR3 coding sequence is TGCAGTGCTAGAGGGTTAGACAGCTCCTACAATGAGCAGTTCTTC.

CDR3 nucleotide sequence: TGTGCCTCCCAAAGGACTAGCGGGGGGTGGAACACCGGGGAGCTGTTTTTT. Its translation is CASQRTSGGWNTGELFF. The chain is built from TRBV10-3 and TRBJ2-2; 14 bases align to TRBD2. Trimming at V came to 11 bases and at J to 1 base, leaving 9 bases not matched to a gene. In germline, CDR1 is ENHRY, CDR2 SYGVKD. This CDR3 comprises 17 residues.

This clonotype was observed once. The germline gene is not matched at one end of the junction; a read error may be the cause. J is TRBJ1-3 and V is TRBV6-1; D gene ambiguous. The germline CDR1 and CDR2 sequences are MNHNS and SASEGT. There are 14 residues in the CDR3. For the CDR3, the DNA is TGTGCCAACAGTGGTCAAAGCTCTGGAAACACCATATATTTT. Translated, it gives CANSGQSSGNTIYF.

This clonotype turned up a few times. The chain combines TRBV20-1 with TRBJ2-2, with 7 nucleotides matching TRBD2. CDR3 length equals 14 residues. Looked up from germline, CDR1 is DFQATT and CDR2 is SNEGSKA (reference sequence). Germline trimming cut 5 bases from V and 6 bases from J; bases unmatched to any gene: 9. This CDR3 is CSALKGLVAGELFF. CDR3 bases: TGCAGTGCTCTTAAAGGACTAGTCGCCGGGGAGCTGTTTTTT.

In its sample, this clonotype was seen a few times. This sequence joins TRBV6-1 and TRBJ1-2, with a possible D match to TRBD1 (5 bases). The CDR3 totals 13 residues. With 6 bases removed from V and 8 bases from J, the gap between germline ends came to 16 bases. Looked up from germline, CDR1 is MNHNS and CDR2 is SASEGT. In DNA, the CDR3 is TGTGCCAGCAGGACGACCTTGGGGGACGGCTACACCTTC. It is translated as CASRTTLGDGYTF.

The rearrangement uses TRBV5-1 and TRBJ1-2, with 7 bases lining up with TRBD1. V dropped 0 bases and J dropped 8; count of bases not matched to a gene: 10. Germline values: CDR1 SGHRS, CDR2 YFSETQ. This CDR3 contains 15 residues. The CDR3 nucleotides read TGCGCCAGCAGCTTGGGCGACAGGGACTTTGAGGGCTACACCTTC. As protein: CASSLGDRDFEGYTF.